What follows are 19 T cell receptor beta chains derived from one specimen sequenced in a study of CD4 T cells in relation to SARS-CoV-2 and coronaviruses. Before the COVID-19 pandemic, during about 2011-2019, CD4+ T cells were taken from unexposed donors. Isolation of CD4+ T cells took place after approximately 11 days in culture. TCRdb's table, derived via immunoSEQ multiplex PCR, lists solely in-frame clones and lacks some. The repertoire holds 25,000 or so clones, with more than 65% as singletons. What these receptors recognize is not known. Sequencing used CD4+ T cells from PBMCs, cultured in vitro. These receptors all come from a human donor in good health.

This chain joins TRBV9 and TRBJ2-2; D not resolved. Germline lookup yields CDR1 SGDLS and CDR2 YYNGEE. The CDR3 length is 15 residues. V gave up 0 bases and J gave up 0 bases, with 6 bases separating them. The CDR3 region is CASSVGGTNTGELFF. DNA for the CDR3: TGTGCCAGCAGCGTAGGGGGAACGAACACCGGGGAGCTGTTTTTT.

The CDR3 DNA reads as TGTGCCAGCAGCTTGGATTGGTCTAAGCCCTACGAGCAGTACTTC. This encodes CASSLDWSKPYEQYF. The rearrangement uses TRBV5-4 and TRBJ2-7; D is unresolved. V was pared by 0 bases and J by 2 bases, with 12 bases between. The germline V gene has CDR1 SGHNT and CDR2 YYREEE (reference sequence). CDR3 length: 15 residues.

The chain employs TRBV6-2 or TRBV6-3 and TRBJ1-2; 7 nucleotides line up with TRBD1. CDR1 is MNHEY and CDR2 is SVGEGT in the germline V gene. The ends lost 2 bases at V and 4 bases at J; junction bases unmatched: 4. The CDR3 consists of 14 residues. CDR3 DNA: TGTGCCAGCAGTTACAATTGGGACAGCTATGGCTACACCTTC. Translating gives CASSYNWDSYGYTF.

This clone occurred a few times. The V call is TRBV5-1, the J call TRBJ1-2; 8 positions match TRBD1. The V and J ends lost 2 bases and 8 bases, in that order; junction bases with no gene match: 14. The CDR3 consists of 16 residues. Germline V gives CDR1 SGHRS, CDR2 YFSETQ. The DNA for the CDR3 is TGCGCCAGCAGCTTTGGGCAGGGGGCGTCCGTGGGAGGCTACACCTTC. Amino acids: CASSFGQGASVGGYTF.

The rearrangement joins TRBV7-9 to TRBJ2-2, with 12 nucleotides matching TRBD2. Trimming at V came to 2 bases and at J to 1 base, leaving 2 bases not matched to a gene. Germline CDR1 reads SEHNR; CDR2 reads FQNEAQ (reference sequence). The CDR3 covers 17 residues. CDR3 coding DNA: TGTGCCAGCAGCTTACTAGCGGGGGGGCTGAACACCGGGGAGCTGTTTTTT. Translation gives CASSLLAGGLNTGELFF.

This clone was found a few times. The rearrangement joins TRBV19 to TRBJ1-1; maybe TRBD1 (6 bases). Germline CDR1 and CDR2: LNHDA and SQIVND (reference sequence). The V gene lost 3 bases and the J gene lost 0 bases, with 14 bases spanning the gap. The CDR3 consists of 16 residues. DNA of the CDR3: TGTGCCAGTAGTATTTTAGCGGGACAAGTGAACACTGAAGCTTTCTTT. It yields the protein CASSILAGQVNTEAFF.

This clone was seen only once. The chain recombines TRBV18 with TRBJ2-2; 8 bases map to TRBD1. Germline trimming cut 3 bases from V and 7 bases from J; bases unmatched to any gene: 4. Germline V gene data show CDR1 as KGHSH and CDR2 as LQKENI. The CDR3 is made up of 14 amino acids. The CDR3 DNA follows: TGTGCCAGCTCACCCAGGGGGCAGGACGGGGAGCTGTTTTTT. It codes for CASSPRGQDGELFF.

This CDR3 is CASSQGARVSDTQYF. The CDR3 DNA reads as TGTGCCAGCAGCCAAGGAGCCAGAGTCTCGGATACGCAGTATTTT. V is TRBV4-2 and J is TRBJ2-3; D is ambiguous. Per the germline V gene, CDR1 is LGHNA and CDR2 is YNFKEQ. Trimming removed 1 base at V and 6 bases at J, with 14 bases between. This CDR3 spans 15 amino acids.

The sample holds a few counts of this clone. The rearrangement links TRBV29-1 to TRBJ1-2, with TRBD1 matching over 7 bases. This CDR3 comprises 12 residues. Trimming took 6 bases from V and 2 from J; bases not matched to a gene: 3. Germline CDR1 reads SQVTM; CDR2 reads ANQGSEA. The CDR3 sequence: CSVATGNYGYTF. The DNA of the CDR3 is TGCAGCGTCGCGACAGGGAACTATGGCTACACCTTC.

The chain employs TRBV7-2 and TRBJ2-1, with a tentative D call TRBD2 (6 bases). There are 14 residues in the CDR3. In germline, CDR1 is SGHTA, CDR2 FQGNSA. Trimming cost V 4 bases and J 15 bases, with 22 bases left between them. The CDR3 spells CASSSTGVVLAPFF. CDR3 nucleotides: TGTGCCAGCAGCTCAACGGGAGTGGTGCTTGCGCCGTTCTTC.

The rearrangement joins TRBV7-9 to TRBJ2-3; TRBD1 might be the D (5 bases). The CDR3 covers 14 residues. CDR1 and CDR2 from the germline V gene are SEHNR and FQNEAQ (reference sequence). V gave up 1 base and J gave up 3 bases, with 8 bases separating them. CDR3 DNA sequence: TGTGCCAGCAGCTTAGTTCAGGGAACAGATACGCAGTATTTT. Its translation: CASSLVQGTDTQYF.

This clone was detected only once. The V and J genes are TRBV9 and TRBJ2-6; TRBD1 matches 7 bases. CDR1 SGDLS and CDR2 YYNGEE come from the germline V gene. The CDR3 sequence is 12 residues long. V was clipped by 0 bases and J by 15 bases; unmatched bases: 3. DNA for the CDR3: TGTGCCAGCAGCGTAGGACAGGGTCCCCTGACTTTC. This sequence encodes CASSVGQGPLTF.

The chain combines TRBV5-6 with TRBJ2-7; 8 bases are shared with TRBD2. The CDR3 runs 14 residues. Trimming took 4 bases from V and 3 from J; bases not matched to a gene: 6. CDR1 is SGHDT and CDR2 is YYEEEE in the germline V gene. Written as DNA, the CDR3 is TGTGCCAGCAGCCACAGTCGGGGGGGCTACGAGCAGTACTTC. Translation: CASSHSRGGYEQYF.

The chain carries TRBV2 and TRBJ1-3; unclear D gene. Per germline, CDR1 SNHLY and CDR2 FYNNEI. V lost 8 bases and J lost 2, with 16 bases in between. This CDR3 region has 15 residues. The CDR3 sequence is CASCKDGLPGNTIYF. CDR3 sequence (DNA): TGTGCCAGCTGTAAGGACGGCCTCCCTGGAAACACCATATATTTT.

J is TRBJ2-5 and V is TRBV25-1; D possibly corresponds to TRBD1 (5 bases). Trimming removed 6 bases from V and 0 bases from J, with 8 bases in between. Looked up from germline, CDR1 is MGHDK and CDR2 is SYGVNS. This CDR3 contains 13 residues. The CDR3 region is CASSDSYQETQYF. The CDR3 DNA follows: TGTGCCAGCAGCGACAGCTACCAAGAGACCCAGTACTTC.

The rearrangement links TRBV2 to TRBJ1-4; D is possibly TRBD1 (5 bases). The germline V gene has CDR1 SNHLY and CDR2 FYNNEI. Trimming stripped 8 bases from V and 7 bases from J, with 11 bases between. The CDR3 has 12 amino acids. CDR3 region: CASGSGVEKLFF. CDR3 sequence (DNA): TGTGCCAGCGGGTCGGGGGTTGAAAAACTGTTTTTT.

The chain couples TRBV5-1 to TRBJ2-6; 7 nucleotides match TRBD1. Germline V lookup: CDR1 SGHRS, CDR2 YFSETQ. V shed 3 bases and J 0 bases; nucleotides not matched to a gene: 9. The CDR3 has 18 residues. CDR3 bases: TGCGCCAGCAGCTCCCAACAGGGGATGAGCTCTGGGGCCAACGTCCTGACTTTC. Residues: CASSSQQGMSSGANVLTF. Based on the CDR3 plus reference TRBV5-1 and TRBJ2-6, the full variable domain is KAGVTQTPRYLIKTRGQQVTLSCSPISGHRSVSWYQQTPGQGLQFLFEYFSETQRNKGNFPGRFSGRQFSNSRSEMNVSTLELGDSALYLCASSSQQGMSSGANVLTFGAGSRLTVL.

This clone appeared a few times. The rearrangement links TRBV7-2 to TRBJ1-5; D is unclear. The V end was cut by 1 base, the J end by 1 base, with 11 bases between. The germline V gene encodes CDR1 SGHTA and CDR2 FQGNSA. The CDR3 has 16 residues. CDR3 coding DNA: TGTGCCAGCAGCTTAGAAGTGGGAAGGAGCAATCAGCCCCAGCATTTT. Translated, it gives CASSLEVGRSNQPQHF.

The chain combines TRBV6-2 or TRBV6-3 with TRBJ1-5, with a tentative D call TRBD1 (6 bases). CDR1 and CDR2 (germline): MNHEY, SVGEGT. This CDR3 has 18 residues. V was pared by 0 bases and J by 3 bases, with 18 bases between. The CDR3 bases are TGTGCCAGCAGTTACTCTACGATAGGGGGGGGCCACAATCAGCCCCAGCATTTT. Translated: CASSYSTIGGGHNQPQHF.